One sample yielded the 15 T cell receptor beta chains listed below, sequenced in a study of T cell responses to AZD1222 COVID-19 vaccine. TCRdb's copy holds only in-frame clones and misses some; the assay was immunoSEQ multiplex PCR. This listing includes about 140,000 clones. Sequenced material: peripheral blood. These receptors were taken from an adult in good health.

The chain links TRBV4-1 to TRBJ1-1; no reliable D call. Per the germline V gene, CDR1 is MGHRA and CDR2 is YSYEKL. CDR3 length equals 19 residues. Trimming removed 2 bases from V and 1 base from J, with 23 bases in between. The CDR3 bases are TGCGCCAGCAGCCAAAGTAGGTGGTTAGGTCCTCCCGGGAACACTGAAGCTTTCTTT. Translating it yields CASSQSRWLGPPGNTEAFF.

The chain has TRBV6-5 and TRBJ2-7, with D tentatively TRBD1 (6 bases). Trimming cost V 8 bases and J 5 bases, with 10 bases left between them. The germline CDR1 and CDR2 sequences are MNHEY and SVGAGI. The CDR3 loop spans 11 amino acids. The DNA of the CDR3 is TGTGCCAGCCTTGGACAGAACGAGCAGTACTTC. Protein product: CASLGQNEQYF.

The chain's CDR3 is CASSVTQETQYF. The CDR3 nucleotides are TGTGCCAGCAGCGTAACCCAAGAGACCCAGTACTTC. The J gene is TRBJ2-5, the V gene TRBV9; D is unclear. The CDR3 contains 12 residues. The germline CDR1 and CDR2 sequences are SGDLS and YYNGEE. V was cut by 1 base and J by 1 base, with 2 bases left in between.

This chain links TRBV5-8 with TRBJ2-3; TRBD2 matches at 11 bases. The junction had 12 bases not matched to a gene; V was cut back by 4 bases and J by 5 bases. CDR1 is SGHTS and CDR2 is YDEGEE in the germline V gene. The CDR3 is 17 residues long. In DNA form, the CDR3 reads TGTGCCAGCAGCCCCTATCTAGCGGGGGGCCGGGTAGATACGCAGTATTTT. This sequence encodes CASSPYLAGGRVDTQYF.

The CDR3 DNA reads as TGTGCCAGCAGCAAAGTGGGACACAACACCGGGGAGCTGTTTTTT. It specifies CASSKVGHNTGELFF. V and J are TRBV21-1 and TRBJ2-2; TRBD1, the table's D call, was not compared with the DNA. TRBV21-1 corresponds to a pseudogene. The CDR3 covers 15 residues.

The V call is TRBV2, the J call TRBJ1-2; D is unclear. CDR1 and CDR2 (germline): SNHLY, FYNNEI. This CDR3 spans 12 amino acids. The V and J ends lost 8 bases and 8 bases respectively, with 15 bases between them. CDR3 amino acids: CASLGNYGGYTF. The CDR3 nucleotides read TGTGCCAGCCTGGGAAACTACGGGGGCTACACCTTC.

V gene TRBV10-3 combines with J gene TRBJ1-1; TRBD1 agrees at 8 bases. CDR1 is ENHRY and CDR2 is SYGVKD in the germline V gene. This CDR3 has 15 residues. V was clipped by 6 bases and J by 0 bases; unmatched bases: 6. Here the CDR3 reads CAISPTGGMNTEAFF. CDR3 bases: TGTGCCATCAGCCCTACAGGGGGGATGAACACTGAAGCTTTCTTT.

The chain employs TRBV5-1 and TRBJ2-3; 12 positions match TRBD2. Trimming at V came to 4 bases and at J to 6 bases, leaving 6 bases not matched to a gene. Germline V CDR1 and CDR2: SGHRS, YFSETQ. The CDR3 contains 15 residues. CDR3 sequence reads: CASSPRLAGADTQYF. The CDR3 nucleotides are TGCGCCAGCAGCCCCCGACTAGCGGGGGCGGATACGCAGTATTTT.

The V call is TRBV19, the J call TRBJ2-1; 10 bases agree with TRBD2. Germline assignment: CDR1 LNHDA and CDR2 SQIVND (reference sequence). The CDR3 runs 15 residues. After removal of 8 bases from V and 4 bases from J, the junction contained 8 bases not matched to a gene. The CDR3 coding sequence is TGTGCCAGTCGATTAACTAGCGGGGCGTACAATGAGCAGTTCTTC. Translated: CASRLTSGAYNEQFF.

The chain recombines TRBV6-5 with TRBJ1-1; the match to TRBD1 covers 7 bases. Germline V gene lookup returns CDR1 MNHEY and CDR2 SVGAGI. Trimming cost V 8 bases and J 1 base; bases outside gene matches: 4. CDR3 length equals 13 residues. In DNA form, the CDR3 reads TGTGCCAGCCTCCGGACAGGGAACACTGAAGCTTTCTTT. The encoded protein is CASLRTGNTEAFF.

Here the CDR3 DNA reads TGTGCCACCGCTCGGACAGGGGTTAACTATGGCTACACCTTC. Protein sequence: CATARTGVNYGYTF. This chain uses TRBV19 with TRBJ1-2, with TRBD1 matching 9 bases. J was trimmed by 1 base and V by 10 bases; bases with no gene match: 7. CDR1 is LNHDA, CDR2 SQIVND, per germline (reference sequence). The CDR3 covers 14 residues. Combining the CDR3 with reference TRBV19 and TRBJ1-2 gives the whole variable domain DGGITQSPKYLFRKEGQNVTLSCEQNLNHDAMYWYRQDPGQGLRLIYYSQIVNDFQKGDIAEGYSVSREKKESFPLTVTSAQKNPTAFYLCATARTGVNYGYTFGSGTRLTVV.

The chain recombines TRBV5-1 with TRBJ2-1; 11 bases agree with TRBD1. The V gene end was trimmed by 4 bases and the J gene end by 8 bases; junction bases not matched to a gene: 5. The CDR3 runs to 14 residues. The germline V gene has CDR1 SGHRS and CDR2 YFSETQ. The CDR3 DNA is TGCGCCAGCAGCCCAGGGACAGGGGGTGATGAGCAGTTCTTC. Amino acid sequence: CASSPGTGGDEQFF.

J is TRBJ1-4 and V is TRBV28; D perhaps matches TRBD1 (6 bases). CDR3 length equals 17 residues. V lost 4 bases to trimming and J lost 5 bases, with 20 bases between them. Looked up from germline, CDR1 is MDHEN and CDR2 is SYDVKM. The DNA of the CDR3 is TGTGCCAGCAGTTCCCATCAAGGACAGCCCCGAAATGAAAAACTGTTTTTT. It translates to CASSSHQGQPRNEKLFF. The variable domain in full, with the rest retrieved from reference TRBV28 and TRBJ1-4, is DVKVTQSSRYLVKRTGEKVFLECVQDMDHENMFWYRQDPGLGLRLIYFSYDVKMKEKGDIPEGYSVSREKKERFSLILESASTNQTSMYLCASSSHQGQPRNEKLFFGSGTQLSVL.

The chain recombines TRBV6-5 with TRBJ2-3; possibly TRBD2 for D (6 bases). Trimming removed 6 bases at V and 0 bases at J, with 13 bases between. The CDR3 sequence is 15 residues long. The germline CDR1 and CDR2 sequences are MNHEY and SVGAGI. This chain's CDR3 is CASRPKRASTDTQYF. In DNA form, the CDR3 reads TGTGCCAGCAGGCCTAAGCGGGCAAGCACAGATACGCAGTATTTT.

The chain has TRBV6-5 and TRBJ1-6, with D perhaps matching TRBD1 (6 bases). From germline, CDR1 is MNHEY and CDR2 SVGAGI. V lost 0 bases, J lost 8 bases, and 11 bases lay in between. The CDR3 contains 15 residues. The CDR3, as DNA: TGTGCCAGCAGTTACTCGGCAGGGGCTGATTCACCCCTCCACTTT. Residues: CASSYSAGADSPLHF.